The source of this T cell receptor (beta chain) is a study of T cell responses to AZD1222 COVID-19 vaccine. This CDR3 has 19 residues. The ends were cut back, 6 bases at V and 3 bases at J, with 26 bases in the middle. CDR1 and CDR2 from the germline V gene are SNHLY and FYNNEI. This clone was found a few times. Using immunoSEQ multiplex PCR, the repertoire was profiled, and TCRdb retains in-frame clones only, with some absent. The sample lists about 140,000 clones; 85% to 95% were seen once. The sample consisted of peripheral blood, taken 28 days after the second AZD1222 dose. The chain employs TRBV2 and TRBJ1-4; TRBD1 might be the D (5 bases). This receptor was obtained from an adult who received the AZD1222 COVID-19 vaccine. The CDR3 bases are TGTGCCAGCAGGGGGGGACCCCGATCGGCGGCAGCGTCTAATGAAAAACTGTTTTTT. This gives the protein CASRGGPRSAAASNEKLFF.